These 8 T cell receptor beta chains share one sample of origin, sequenced in a study of T cells after yellow fever vaccination. TCRdb redid the calling of the 5' RACE reads with MiXCR, one entry per CDR3 protein. The top ten clones hold 20% to 30% of a sample with a few hundred thousand distinct CDR3 sequences, under 5% of them seen once. The sequenced sample was PBMCs, obtained 5 days after the yellow fever booster vaccination. The receptors originated from a man younger than 30 who received the YFV17D yellow fever vaccine.

This clonotype appeared many times. This chain joins TRBV6-6 and TRBJ2-3; no clear D. In germline, CDR1 is MNHNY, CDR2 SVGAGI (reference sequence). This CDR3 is built from 11 residues. V dropped 7 bases and J dropped 6 bases, with 8 bases sitting between them. The CDR3 reads CASTKLDTQYF. CDR3 coding DNA: TGTGCCAGCACTAAACTGGATACGCAGTATTTT.

Many counts were recorded for this clonotype. The chain links TRBV7-6 to TRBJ1-3; a weak D match, TRBD1 (6 bases). The CDR3 has 16 amino acids. V was clipped by 5 bases and J by 2 bases, with 16 bases between them. The V gene's germline CDR1 is SGHVS and CDR2 FNYEAQ. The CDR3 region has the DNA TGTGCCAGCAGCCGTAGCACAGGGACAACTGGAAACACCATATATTTT. This gives the protein CASSRSTGTTGNTIYF. Full variable domain (rest looked up from reference TRBV7-6 and TRBJ1-3): GAGVSQSPRYKVTKRGQDVALRCDPISGHVSLYWYRQALGQGPEFLTYFNYEAQQDKSGLPNDRFSAERPEGSISTLTIQRTEQRDSAMYRCASSRSTGTTGNTIYFGEGSWLTVV.

This clonotype was recorded many times. This chain links TRBV7-6 with TRBJ2-7; either TRBD1 or TRBD2 may supply D (5 bases each). Germline V gives CDR1 SGHVS, CDR2 FNYEAQ. Trimming took 5 bases from V and 6 from J, leaving 14 bases between them. The CDR3 covers 13 residues. The CDR3 region is CASSRDPPGEQYV. The CDR3 DNA follows: TGTGCCAGCAGCAGGGACCCGCCTGGCGAGCAGTACGTC.

The sample holds a few counts of this clonotype. The chain employs TRBV5-4 and TRBJ2-3, with TRBD1 matching over 8 bases. CDR3 length: 18 amino acids. Germline trimming cut 0 bases from V and 1 base from J; bases unmatched to any gene: 10. The germline gives CDR1 SGHNT, CDR2 YYREEE (reference sequence). The CDR3 loop reads CASSLALVPGQGTDTQYF. For the CDR3, the DNA is TGTGCCAGCAGCTTGGCCCTGGTTCCGGGACAGGGCACAGATACGCAGTATTTT.

This clonotype was counted ten times or more. CDR3 coding DNA: TGTGCCAGCAGCGGACTAGCGGCCTACGAGCAGTACGTC. As protein: CASSGLAAYEQYV. This sequence joins TRBV7-8 and TRBJ2-7, with TRBD2 identical over 10 bases. Germline assignment: CDR1 SGHVS and CDR2 FQNEAQ. The V and J ends lost 5 bases and 2 bases, in that order; junction bases with no gene match: 0. The CDR3 totals 13 residues.

This clonotype was observed a few times. The CDR3 DNA sequence: TGTGCCAGCAGCCGAATAGTGTCTGGGGCCAACGTCCTGACTTTC. The encoded protein is CASSRIVSGANVLTF. The chain couples TRBV28 to TRBJ2-6; D not resolved. The CDR3 sequence is 15 residues long. V was trimmed by 6 bases and J by 1 base, leaving 10 bases between them. Germline values: CDR1 MDHEN, CDR2 SYDVKM.

This clonotype came up a few times. The chain is built from TRBV6-6 and TRBJ1-2; D remains ambiguous. CDR3 size: 14 residues. The V end lost 3 bases, the J end lost 4 bases, and 12 bases lay between the germline ends. Germline-derived CDR1 and CDR2 are MNHNY and SVGAGI (reference sequence). The CDR3 region is CASSYKGFGYGYTF. CDR3 DNA: TGTGCCAGCAGTTATAAGGGTTTCGGCTATGGCTACACCTTC.

V and J are TRBV5-1 and TRBJ1-4; D might be TRBD1 (5 bases). The CDR3 runs to 14 residues. CDR1 SGHRS and CDR2 YFSETQ come from the germline V gene. V lost 0 bases and J 8 bases, leaving 11 bases between the germline ends. The CDR3 loop reads CASSLAGGEEKLFF. CDR3 DNA: TGCGCCAGCAGCTTGGCTGGGGGAGAAGAAAAACTGTTTTTT.